One sample yielded the 14 T cell receptor beta chains listed below, sequenced in a study of a mutant IDH1 vaccine in newly diagnosed glioma (dated by TCRdb to the early 2020s). Their specific antigens are unknown. The library relied on the immunoSEQ multiplex PCR assay. TCRdb re-hosts the immuneACCESS table, in-frame sequences only. Its copies lack some clones; in the studies checked, an unresolved V gene accounts for under half of them, and the cause for the rest is not known. The sample has roughly 44,000 clones on record, 81% of them singletons. Approximately 4.7% of the sample lies in the top ten. Explained via the paper, the time point label denotes: week 35, safety follow-up. Each vaccine dose was 300 ug of a 20-mer mutant IDH1 peptide in Montanide, given subcutaneously with topical imiquimod. The sample here was PBMCs, taken from a glioma patient whose treatment included an IDH1 peptide vaccine. The receptor source for this set is a middle-aged woman with glioma. Some clones in this sample may be carry-over from other donors' samples.

The chain is built from TRBV5-4 and TRBJ1-1; D is uncertain. Germline assignment: CDR1 SGHNT and CDR2 YYREEE (reference sequence). This CDR3 region has 14 residues. V dropped 5 bases and J dropped 7 bases, with 18 bases sitting between them. CDR3: CASRLGRGIGEAFF. The CDR3 DNA reads TGTGCCAGCAGACTCGGACGGGGAATCGGTGAAGCTTTCTTT.

This chain uses TRBV6-1 with TRBJ1-2; D gene uncertain. The CDR3 loop spans 18 amino acids. The V and J ends lost 3 bases and 4 bases respectively, with 24 bases between them. Germline assignment: CDR1 MNHNS and CDR2 SASEGT. This chain's CDR3 is CASSDQRSGRAAGYGYTF. The CDR3 DNA reads TGTGCCAGCAGTGACCAAAGGTCGGGGAGGGCCGCGGGCTATGGCTACACCTTC.

The chain couples TRBV19 to TRBJ2-7, with TRBD2 as a possible D gene (6 bases). The V gene lost 4 bases and the J gene lost 2 bases, with 12 bases spanning the gap. The CDR3 spans 14 residues. Per the germline V gene, CDR1 is LNHDA and CDR2 is SQIVND (reference sequence). The CDR3 region has the DNA TGTGCCAGTAGTAGCCGGGACTCCCCCTACGAGCAGTACTTC. This encodes CASSSRDSPYEQYF.

The chain is built from TRBV5-1 and TRBJ1-1; 7 bases align to TRBD1. CDR1 and CDR2 (germline): SGHRS, YFSETQ. CDR3 length: 15 amino acids. V lost 4 bases, J lost 4 bases, and 10 bases stayed unmatched. Written as DNA, the CDR3 is TGCGCCAGCAGCCGCCGTCGGGGACAGTCCACTGAAGCTTTCTTT. This translates into CASSRRRGQSTEAFF.

The chain recombines TRBV5-1 with TRBJ1-1; D uncertain. Per germline, CDR1 SGHRS and CDR2 YFSETQ. The CDR3 has 11 amino acids. Trimming left V 2 bases short and J 8 bases short, with 7 bases between. The CDR3 here is CASSLAEEAFF. The CDR3 DNA is TGCGCCAGCAGCTTAGCGGAGGAAGCTTTCTTT.

V gene TRBV6-6 combines with J gene TRBJ2-1; the D is unclear. CDR1 and CDR2 (germline): MNHNY, SVGAGI (reference sequence). The CDR3 is made up of 15 amino acids. The germline V and J ends were trimmed by 6 bases and 0 bases, with 12 bases remaining between them. This CDR3 reads CASRPGHSSYNEQFF. The CDR3 DNA reads as TGTGCCAGCAGACCGGGCCATAGCTCCTACAATGAGCAGTTCTTC.

J is TRBJ1-1 and V is TRBV29-1; 11 bases are shared with TRBD1. Germline-derived CDR1 and CDR2 are SQVTM and ANQGSEA. The CDR3 covers 13 residues. J lost 4 bases, V lost 5 bases, and 3 bases had no gene match. CDR3: CSVTGTGGTEAFF. DNA of the CDR3: TGCAGCGTTACCGGGACAGGGGGCACTGAAGCTTTCTTT.

The chain joins TRBV6-5 to TRBJ2-1; 9 positions match TRBD1. Germline V lookup: CDR1 MNHEY, CDR2 SVGAGI. The CDR3 loop spans 15 amino acids. Losses at the gene ends were 5 bases for V and 7 bases for J; bases not matched to a gene: 9. The CDR3 loop is CASSRGYRGRNEQFF. The CDR3 nucleotides are TGTGCCAGCAGTCGAGGATACAGGGGGCGGAATGAGCAGTTCTTC.

The rearrangement joins TRBV5-6 to TRBJ1-2; tentatively, D is TRBD1 (6 bases). The CDR3 extends over 12 amino acids. The ends were cut back, 4 bases at V and 10 bases at J, with 14 bases in the middle. The germline CDR1 and CDR2 sequences are SGHDT and YYEEEE. The chain's CDR3 is CASSPGQMAYTF. CDR3 in DNA: TGTGCCAGCAGCCCCGGACAGATGGCCTACACCTTC.

On this clone itself: Other nucleotide sequences in the sample specify the same CDR3. The rearrangement joins TRBV19 to TRBJ2-3; TRBD2 might be the D (5 bases). The CDR3 contains 14 residues. V shed 0 bases and J shed 6 bases, with 10 bases lying between them. Germline CDR1 is LNHDA and CDR2 is SQIVND (reference sequence). The CDR3 sequence: CASSIDPSGDTQYF. In nucleotides, the CDR3 is TGTGCCAGTAGTATAGATCCCTCGGGGGATACGCAGTATTTT. The full variable domain, rest sourced from reference TRBV19 and TRBJ2-3, is DGGITQSPKYLFRKEGQNVTLSCEQNLNHDAMYWYRQDPGQGLRLIYYSQIVNDFQKGDIAEGYSVSREKKESFPLTVTSAQKNPTAFYLCASSIDPSGDTQYFGPGTRLTVL.

This chain uses TRBV6-5 with TRBJ1-2, with 8 nucleotides matching TRBD1. Trimming took 5 bases from V and 5 from J; bases not matched to a gene: 1. Germline CDR1 is MNHEY and CDR2 is SVGAGI. CDR3 size: 12 residues. The CDR3 loop reads CASSRTGYGYTF. In DNA, the CDR3 is TGTGCCAGCAGTCGGACAGGGTATGGCTACACCTTC.

The rearrangement uses TRBV29-1 and TRBJ1-2; no reliable D call. V dropped 0 bases and J dropped 11 bases, with 16 bases sitting between them. The CDR3 contains 13 residues. Germline V gene lookup returns CDR1 SQVTM and CDR2 ANQGSEA. The CDR3 DNA reads as TGCAGCGTTGAAGATCCTGGAGTAGTGAGGTACACCTTC. It is translated as CSVEDPGVVRYTF.

The rearrangement uses TRBV4-3 and TRBJ1-2, with TRBD1 identical over 11 bases. This CDR3 has 16 amino acids. With V trimmed by 3 bases and J by 7 bases, 10 bases remained unmatched. Germline V gene data show CDR1 as LGHNA and CDR2 as YSLEER. CDR3 loop: CASSQGAGTGGGGYTF. The CDR3 bases are TGCGCCAGCAGCCAGGGGGCCGGGACAGGGGGTGGTGGCTACACCTTC.

J is TRBJ1-1 and V is TRBV5-1; D is ambiguous. Germline V gives CDR1 SGHRS, CDR2 YFSETQ. Trimming shortened V by 4 bases and J by 5 bases, and 15 bases separated the two germline ends. The CDR3 has 14 amino acids. CDR3 in amino acids: CASSGFSAGTEAFF. The CDR3 DNA is TGCGCCAGCAGCGGGTTTAGTGCGGGAACTGAAGCTTTCTTT.